These 27 T cell receptor beta chains share one sample of origin, sequenced in a study of cytomegalovirus exposure and HLA in healthy donors. Researchers ran the PCR with 60 Vbeta and 13 Jbeta primers. TCRdb's table, derived via immunoSEQ multiplex PCR, lists solely in-frame clones and lacks some. The data hold under 200,000 clones, with more than 75% observed a single time. Material: PBMCs. The receptors come from a girl aged 2 to 10 in good health and CMV-seropositive.

The V call is TRBV28, the J call TRBJ1-2; no firm D call. The CDR3 is 13 residues long. The V and J ends lost 3 bases and 2 bases respectively, with 7 bases between them. The germline CDR1 and CDR2 sequences are MDHEN and SYDVKM. CDR3 DNA: TGTGCCAGCAGTTTCGAAAGCAACTATGGCTACACCTTC. This gives the protein CASSFESNYGYTF.

The chain uses TRBV5-1 and TRBJ2-7; D may be TRBD2 (6 bases). The length of the CDR3 is 17 residues. V lost 4 bases and J 5 bases, leaving 25 bases between the germline ends. The germline V gene encodes CDR1 SGHRS and CDR2 YFSETQ. The CDR3 here is CASSTRGDGAGGDEQYF. DNA for the CDR3: TGCGCCAGCAGCACCCGCGGGGACGGGGCCGGAGGGGACGAGCAGTACTTC.

This clone came up once. V usage is TRBV28 and J usage is TRBJ1-2; 7 bases map to TRBD1. Germline V gene data show CDR1 as MDHEN and CDR2 as SYDVKM. Germline trimming cut 6 bases from V and 0 bases from J; bases unmatched to any gene: 10. The CDR3 runs 16 residues. This CDR3 is CASSLPGTVPNYGYTF. CDR3 coding DNA: TGTGCCAGCAGCCTTCCCGGGACAGTTCCTAACTATGGCTACACCTTC.

The chain couples TRBV30 to TRBJ1-6; D is unclear. With 4 bases removed from V and 9 bases from J, the gap between germline ends came to 10 bases. Germline CDR1 and CDR2: GTSNPN and SVGIG (reference sequence). The CDR3 has 12 residues. CDR3 nucleotides: TGTGCCTGGAAATTGGAGGGTTCACCCCTCCACTTT. Residues: CAWKLEGSPLHF.

This chain uses TRBV28 with TRBJ2-7, with TRBD1 identical over 9 bases. Germline CDR1 reads MDHEN; CDR2 reads SYDVKM. Losses at the gene ends were 6 bases for V and 4 bases for J; bases not matched to a gene: 10. This CDR3 contains 15 residues. CDR3 DNA: TGTGCCAGCAGAACTCCGGGACAGGGTAATTACGAGCAGTACTTC. As protein: CASRTPGQGNYEQYF.

CDR3 in DNA: TGTGCCAGCAGCGCCTGGACAGGGAGGTCCACTGAAGCTTTCTTT. It is translated as CASSAWTGRSTEAFF. The chain employs TRBV28 and TRBJ1-1; 8 positions agree with TRBD1. The CDR3 consists of 15 residues. Trimming removed 6 bases from V and 4 bases from J; junction bases left unmatched: 10. Per germline, CDR1 MDHEN and CDR2 SYDVKM.

The chain has TRBV27 and TRBJ2-2; D unresolved. The CDR3 consists of 13 residues. CDR1 and CDR2 from the germline V gene are MNHEY and SMNVEV (reference sequence). V lost 3 bases, J lost 3 bases, and 5 bases lay in between. CDR3 coding DNA: TGTGCCAGCAGTTTCAGGTACACCGGGGAGCTGTTTTTT. Protein: CASSFRYTGELFF.

The CDR3: CASSPAGQGVSGANVLTF. The CDR3 DNA follows: TGTGCCAGCAGTCCCGCCGGACAGGGGGTTTCTGGGGCCAACGTCCTGACTTTC. V gene TRBV28 combines with J gene TRBJ2-6; 10 nucleotides line up with TRBD1. After removal of 5 bases from V and 1 base from J, the junction contained 8 bases not matched to a gene. This CDR3 contains 18 residues. Germline lookup yields CDR1 MDHEN and CDR2 SYDVKM.

The chain is built from TRBV7-3 and TRBJ2-7, with 14 bases fitting TRBD2. The CDR3 has 15 amino acids. Germline V gene data show CDR1 as SGHTA and CDR2 as FQGTGA. V was clipped by 5 bases and J by 5 bases; unmatched bases: 5. The DNA for the CDR3 is TGTGCCAGCAGCCCCGGACTAGCGGGAGGCAACGAGCAGTACTTC. Its protein product is CASSPGLAGGNEQYF.

The CDR3 nucleotides read TGTGCCATCAGTGAGAGTTTTAGCGGAGCCAAAGAGACCCAGTACTTC. It codes for CAISESFSGAKETQYF. The gene calls are TRBV10-3 and TRBJ2-5; tentative D call: TRBD2 (6 bases). V lost 2 bases and J 3 bases, leaving 16 bases between the germline ends. CDR1 ENHRY and CDR2 SYGVKD come from the germline V gene. This CDR3 comprises 16 residues.

This chain uses TRBV29-1 with TRBJ1-2, with no clear D. V dropped 7 bases and J dropped 3 bases, with 3 bases sitting between them. This CDR3 spans 9 amino acids. Germline V CDR1 and CDR2: SQVTM, ANQGSEA. CDR3 protein: CSGDYGYTF. The CDR3 region has the DNA TGCAGCGGAGACTATGGCTACACCTTC.

The gene calls are TRBV5-1 and TRBJ2-7, with D perhaps matching TRBD1 (6 bases). V was clipped by 3 bases and J by 0 bases, with 7 bases between them. Germline V gene data show CDR1 as SGHRS and CDR2 as YFSETQ. The CDR3 runs to 13 residues. The CDR3 is CASSWDNSYEQYF. Here the CDR3 DNA reads TGCGCCAGCAGCTGGGACAACTCCTACGAGCAGTACTTC.

The chain has TRBV4-1 and TRBJ2-1; 14 bases fit TRBD2. Losses at the gene ends were 3 bases for V and 0 bases for J; bases not matched to a gene: 10. Per the germline V gene, CDR1 is MGHRA and CDR2 is YSYEKL. The CDR3 contains 20 residues. The CDR3 region is CASSHVGLAGGPSSYNEQFF. The CDR3 DNA reads as TGCGCCAGCAGCCACGTCGGACTAGCGGGAGGCCCCAGCTCCTACAATGAGCAGTTCTTC.

This chain uses TRBV28 with TRBJ2-5, with D possibly TRBD2 on 5 matching bases. The CDR3 loop spans 16 amino acids. V was trimmed by 3 bases and J by 4 bases, leaving 18 bases between them. Germline lookup yields CDR1 MDHEN and CDR2 SYDVKM. The CDR3 here is CASSLMGAARGETQYF. Here the CDR3 DNA reads TGTGCCAGCAGTTTGATGGGAGCGGCACGGGGAGAGACCCAGTACTTC.

V gene TRBV5-4 combines with J gene TRBJ2-3; TRBD2 matches 9 bases. CDR3 length: 17 residues. With V trimmed by 5 bases and J by 0 bases, 10 bases remained unmatched. The V gene's germline CDR1 is SGHNT and CDR2 YYREEE (reference sequence). The CDR3 DNA reads as TGTGCCAGCAGTACCCCCTTAGCGGGAGCGAGCACAGATACGCAGTATTTT. This encodes CASSTPLAGASTDTQYF. Full variable domain (rest looked up from reference TRBV5-4 and TRBJ2-3): ETGVTQSPTHLIKTRGQQVTLRCSSQSGHNTVSWYQQALGQGPQFIFQYYREEENGRGNFPPRFSGLQFPNYSSELNVNALELDDSALYLCASSTPLAGASTDTQYFGPGTRLTVL.

The chain employs TRBV5-1 and TRBJ2-1; D is uncertain. V dropped 2 bases and J dropped 4 bases, with 10 bases sitting between them. From germline, CDR1 is SGHRS and CDR2 YFSETQ. This CDR3 region has 14 residues. This CDR3 reads CASSFRTNYNEQFF. As DNA, the CDR3 is TGCGCCAGCAGCTTTAGAACTAATTACAATGAGCAGTTCTTC.

V and J are TRBV5-6 and TRBJ2-1; the match to TRBD2 covers 11 bases. The CDR3 extends over 15 amino acids. The germline CDR1 and CDR2 sequences are SGHDT and YYEEEE. The trim removed 4 bases at V and 4 bases at J, leaving 4 bases unmatched. The CDR3 bases are TGTGCCAGCAGCCTGGGACTAGCGGTTTACAATGAGCAGTTCTTC. This codes for CASSLGLAVYNEQFF.

This clone showed up just a few times. The chain carries TRBV5-5 and TRBJ2-2; D might be TRBD2 (5 bases). V lost 1 base and J lost 7, with 8 bases in between. From germline, CDR1 is SGHKS and CDR2 YYEKEE (reference sequence). The CDR3 is made up of 13 amino acids. The CDR3, as DNA: TGTGCCAGCAGCTTGTTGAGGGACGGGGAGCTGTTTTTT. This translates into CASSLLRDGELFF. The full variable domain, completed using reference TRBV5-5 and TRBJ2-2, is DAGVTQSPTHLIKTRGQQVTLRCSPISGHKSVSWYQQVLGQGPQFIFQYYEKEERGRGNFPDRFSARQFPNYSSELNVNALLLGDSALYLCASSLLRDGELFFGEGSRLTVL.

The rearrangement uses TRBV7-6 and TRBJ1-5, with D perhaps TRBD1 (5 bases). Trimming stripped 1 base from V and 4 bases from J, with 11 bases between. Germline assignment: CDR1 SGHVS and CDR2 FNYEAQ. The CDR3 consists of 15 residues. The CDR3 region is CASSLEAGSNQPQHF. CDR3 DNA sequence: TGTGCCAGCAGCTTAGAGGCAGGGTCGAATCAGCCCCAGCATTTT.

The rearrangement uses TRBV5-4 and TRBJ1-2; D unclear. Trimming pared 0 bases from V and 3 bases from J, leaving 6 bases between. The CDR3 runs 13 residues. The V gene's germline CDR1 is SGHNT and CDR2 YYREEE (reference sequence). DNA of the CDR3: TGTGCCAGCAGCTTGGGGCAGGACTATGGCTACACCTTC. Translated, it gives CASSLGQDYGYTF.

The chain carries TRBV5-1 and TRBJ2-5, with 7 bases that match TRBD2. Trimming removed 0 bases from V and 2 bases from J; junction bases left unmatched: 4. This CDR3 contains 15 residues. Per the germline V gene, CDR1 is SGHRS and CDR2 is YFSETQ. The CDR3 nucleotides are TGCGCCAGCAGCTTGGGGGTGGGGGGGCAAGAGACCCAGTACTTC. Its translation is CASSLGVGGQETQYF.

This rearrangement joins TRBV30 to TRBJ2-1; TRBD2 matches 9 bases. The germline V gene encodes CDR1 GTSNPN and CDR2 SVGIG (reference sequence). Trimming removed 0 bases from V and 7 bases from J; junction bases left unmatched: 13. The CDR3 runs to 17 residues. The CDR3 nucleotides read TGTGCCTGGAGTGTGATTAGCGGGAGTATGTGGGGTAATGAGCAGTTCTTC. Protein sequence: CAWSVISGSMWGNEQFF. Combining the CDR3 with reference TRBV30 and TRBJ2-1 gives the whole variable domain SQTIHQWPATLVQPVGSPLSLECTVEGTSNPNLYWYRQAAGRGLQLLFYSVGIGQISSEVPQNLSASRPQDRQFILSSKKLLLSDSGFYLCAWSVISGSMWGNEQFFGPGTRLTVL.

The chain has TRBV27 and TRBJ1-5; D gene unclear. This CDR3 region has 15 residues. With 7 bases removed from V and 5 bases from J, the gap between germline ends came to 18 bases. The V gene's germline CDR1 is MNHEY and CDR2 SMNVEV (reference sequence). For the CDR3, the DNA is TGTGCCAGCACCTACGGTCCCTCTGGAGATCAGCCCCAGCATTTT. Protein: CASTYGPSGDQPQHF.

The chain links TRBV19 to TRBJ1-3; D gene ambiguous. Germline V gene sequence: CDR1 LNHDA, CDR2 SQIVND (reference sequence). The CDR3 contains 15 residues. V dropped 3 bases and J dropped 2 bases, with 11 bases sitting between them. CDR3 sequence (DNA): TGTGCCAGTAGTATTGGCAGGTACCCTGGAAACACCATATATTTT. Its translation: CASSIGRYPGNTIYF. The variable domain in full, completed from reference TRBV19 and TRBJ1-3, reads DGGITQSPKYLFRKEGQNVTLSCEQNLNHDAMYWYRQDPGQGLRLIYYSQIVNDFQKGDIAEGYSVSREKKESFPLTVTSAQKNPTAFYLCASSIGRYPGNTIYFGEGSWLTVV.

This chain links TRBV6-5 with TRBJ1-5, with D perhaps matching TRBD1 (5 bases). This CDR3 spans 14 amino acids. The V gene lost 6 bases and the J gene lost 6 bases, with 15 bases spanning the gap. In germline, CDR1 is MNHEY, CDR2 SVGAGI. CDR3 nucleotides: TGTGCCAGCAGGCCGGGGGAGGCCAGTCAGCCCCAGCATTTT. Its protein product is CASRPGEASQPQHF.

This chain uses TRBV30 with TRBJ1-1; D not certain. The CDR3 extends over 11 amino acids. Germline CDR1 is GTSNPN and CDR2 is SVGIG (reference sequence). Trimming removed 5 bases from V and 0 bases from J, with 4 bases in between. CDR3 protein: CAWEMNTEAFF. The CDR3 DNA reads TGTGCCTGGGAGATGAACACTGAAGCTTTCTTT.

V usage is TRBV5-1 and J usage is TRBJ2-2; D perhaps matches TRBD2 (6 bases). Trimming cost V 3 bases and J 1 base, with 10 bases left between them. Germline V gene lookup returns CDR1 SGHRS and CDR2 YFSETQ. The CDR3 length is 15 residues. The CDR3 protein is CASSSLARNTGELFF. CDR3 DNA sequence: TGCGCCAGCAGCTCCCTAGCGCGGAACACCGGGGAGCTGTTTTTT.